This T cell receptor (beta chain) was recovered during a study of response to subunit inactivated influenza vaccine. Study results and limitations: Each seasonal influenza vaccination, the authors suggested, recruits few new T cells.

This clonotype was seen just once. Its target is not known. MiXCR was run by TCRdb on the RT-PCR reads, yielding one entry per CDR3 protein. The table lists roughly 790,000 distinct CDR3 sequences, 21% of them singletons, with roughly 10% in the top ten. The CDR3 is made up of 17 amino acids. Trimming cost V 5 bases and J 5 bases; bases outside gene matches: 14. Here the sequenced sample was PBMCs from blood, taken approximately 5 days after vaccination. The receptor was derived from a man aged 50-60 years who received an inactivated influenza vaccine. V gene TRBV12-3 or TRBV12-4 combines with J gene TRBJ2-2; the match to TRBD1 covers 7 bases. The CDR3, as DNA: TGTGCCAGCAGTCACACACCGGGACAGACGCGAACCGGGGAGCTGTTTTTT. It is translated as CASSHTPGQTRTGELFF.